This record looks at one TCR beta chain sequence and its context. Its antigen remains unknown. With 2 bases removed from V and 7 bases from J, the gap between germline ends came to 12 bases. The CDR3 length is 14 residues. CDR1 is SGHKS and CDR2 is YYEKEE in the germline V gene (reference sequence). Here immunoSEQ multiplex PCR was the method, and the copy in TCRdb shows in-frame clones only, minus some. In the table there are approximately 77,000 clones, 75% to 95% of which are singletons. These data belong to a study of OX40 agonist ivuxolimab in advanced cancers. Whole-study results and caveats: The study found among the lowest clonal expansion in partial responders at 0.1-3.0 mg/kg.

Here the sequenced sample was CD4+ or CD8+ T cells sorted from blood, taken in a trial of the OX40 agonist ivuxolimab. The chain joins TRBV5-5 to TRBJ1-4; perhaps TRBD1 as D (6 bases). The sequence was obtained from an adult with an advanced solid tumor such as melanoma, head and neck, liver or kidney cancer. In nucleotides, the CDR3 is TGTGCCAGCAGCTTCGGACAGAGCTCTGAAAAACTGTTTTTT. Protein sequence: CASSFGQSSEKLFF.